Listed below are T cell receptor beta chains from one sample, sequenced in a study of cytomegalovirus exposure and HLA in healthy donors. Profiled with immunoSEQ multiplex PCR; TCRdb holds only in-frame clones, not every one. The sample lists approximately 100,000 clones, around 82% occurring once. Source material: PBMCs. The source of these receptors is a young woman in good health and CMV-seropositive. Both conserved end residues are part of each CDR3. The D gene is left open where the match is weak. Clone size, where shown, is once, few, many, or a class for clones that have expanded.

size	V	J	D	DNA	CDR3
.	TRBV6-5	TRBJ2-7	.	TGTGCCAGCAGTTACTCCTCCCTAGCAGAGATCTACGAGCAGTACTTC	CASSYSSLAEIYEQYF
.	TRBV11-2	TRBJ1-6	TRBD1	TGTGCCAGCAGCACTATCAGGGGGCGTAATTCACCCCTCCACTTT	CASSTIRGRNSPLHF
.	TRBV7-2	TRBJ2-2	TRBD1	TGTGCCAGCAACCTCAGACAGGGGATCCCCGGGGAGCTGTTTTTT	CASNLRQGIPGELFF
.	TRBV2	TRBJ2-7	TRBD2	TGTGCCACCCAAGAGAGGTCTAGCGGGAGTCGCGAGCAGTACTTC	CATQERSSGSREQYF
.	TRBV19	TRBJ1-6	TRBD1	TGTGCCAGTACAACACCCGGGGGCGCAGGGGGCTCACCCCTCCACTTT	CASTTPGGAGGSPLHF
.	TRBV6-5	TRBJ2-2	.	TGTGCCAGCAGTTCCATCCCCTCGTCCGGCGGGGAGCTGTTTTTT	CASSSIPSSGGELFF
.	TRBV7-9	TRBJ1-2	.	TGTGCCAGCAGTAACGGACACGCCCTGGGTGGCTACACCTTC	CASSNGHALGGYTF
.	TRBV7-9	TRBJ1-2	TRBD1	TGTGCCAGCAGGGAAACAGGGGATAACTATGGCTACACCTTC	CASRETGDNYGYTF
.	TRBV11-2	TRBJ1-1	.	TGTGCCAGCAGCCCGGAATCCAGCAGGGCTTTCTTT	CASSPESSRAFF
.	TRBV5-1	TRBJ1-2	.	TGCGCCAGCAGCTTGGCCGGCGGACAGCGCTATGGCTACACCTTC	CASSLAGGQRYGYTF
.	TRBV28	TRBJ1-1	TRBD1	TGTGCCAGCAGAGGGACCGGGACAGGCTCCACTGAAGCTTTCTTT	CASRGTGTGSTEAFF
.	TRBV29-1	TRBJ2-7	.	TGCAGCGTTGTAGCGGTCTACGAGCAGTACTTC	CSVVAVYEQYF
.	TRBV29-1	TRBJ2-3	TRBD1	TGCAGCGTCCGGACAGGGGGCACAGATACGCAGTATTTT	CSVRTGGTDTQYF
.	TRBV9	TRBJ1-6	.	TGTGCCAGCAGCGTATCGGAGGCTTGGAATTCACCCCTCCACTTT	CASSVSEAWNSPLHF
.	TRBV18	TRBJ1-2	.	TGTGCCAGCTCACCACAAGATCGGTATGGCTACACCTTC	CASSPQDRYGYTF
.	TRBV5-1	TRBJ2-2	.	TGCGCCAGCAGCGCCACGGGGGCGAACACCGGGGAGCTGTTTTTT	CASSATGANTGELFF
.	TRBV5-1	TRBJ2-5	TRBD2	TGCGCCAGCAGCTTACTAGCGGGAGGGCCAGAGACCCAGTACTTC	CASSLLAGGPETQYF
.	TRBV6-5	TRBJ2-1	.	TGTGCCAGCAGTTACGCCTCAGGGGAAAATGAGCAGTTCTTC	CASSYASGENEQFF
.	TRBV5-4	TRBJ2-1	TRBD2	TGTGCCAGCAGCTTCGGCGGGAGGGGCAATGAGCAGTTCTTC	CASSFGGRGNEQFF
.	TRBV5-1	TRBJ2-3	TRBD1	TGCGCCAGCAGCTTACAGGGGGGCGAGCTCCTCCCGCATTATACGCAGTATTTT	CASSLQGGELLPHYTQYF
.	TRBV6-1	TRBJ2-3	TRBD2	TGTGCCAGCAGTGAAACGATTGTGGCGGGGGTCACAGATACGCAGTATTTT	CASSETIVAGVTDTQYF
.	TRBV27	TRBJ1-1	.	TGTGCCAGCAGCTTTATCGGGCAGGGTGAGGAAGCTTTCTTT	CASSFIGQGEEAFF
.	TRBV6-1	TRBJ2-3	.	TGTGCCAGCAGGGAAACAACTTACTCCAGGGAGGTCAAGCCGTATTTT	CASRETTYSREVKPYF
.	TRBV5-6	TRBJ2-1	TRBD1	TGTGCCAGCAGCTTGGTTGCGGACAGGTCCTACAATGAGCAGTTCTTC	CASSLVADRSYNEQFF
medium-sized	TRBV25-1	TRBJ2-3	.	TGTGCCAGCAGTGAATTCAAGGGAGGAACAGATACGCAGTATTTT	CASSEFKGGTDTQYF
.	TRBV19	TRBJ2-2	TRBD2	TGTGCCAGTAGTAAGGCTAGCGGGCCTACCACCGGCGGCACCGGGGAGCTGTTTTTT	CASSKASGPTTGGTGELFF
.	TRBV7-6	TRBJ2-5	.	TGTGCCAGCAGCTCCCCAGGGGCGGCGAGGGAGACCCAGTACTTC	CASSSPGAARETQYF
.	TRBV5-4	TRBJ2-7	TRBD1	TGTGCCAGCAGCCGCCCCGGGACAGGGTCCCACGAGCAGTACTTC	CASSRPGTGSHEQYF
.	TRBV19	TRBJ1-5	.	TGTGCCAGTAGTATACCAGCCCGCCAGGGCCTTAATCAGCCCCAGCATTTT	CASSIPARQGLNQPQHF
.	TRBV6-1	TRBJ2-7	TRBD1	TGTGCCAGCAGTACGGACAGGGTATCCTACGAGCAGTACTTC	CASSTDRVSYEQYF
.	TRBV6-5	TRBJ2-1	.	TGTGCCAGCAGCCCTTTAGCCGGGAGCTACAATGAGCAGTTCTTC	CASSPLAGSYNEQFF
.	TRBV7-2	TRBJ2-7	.	TGTGCCAGCAGCTTATTAAGTCTTAGCTACGAGCAGTACTTC	CASSLLSLSYEQYF
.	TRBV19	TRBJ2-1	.	TGTGCCAGTACCCTGGGACTGTACAATGAGCAGTTCTTC	CASTLGLYNEQFF
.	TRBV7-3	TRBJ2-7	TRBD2	TGTGCCAGCAGCCTCGGGACTAGCGGGAACTACGAGCAGTACTTC	CASSLGTSGNYEQYF
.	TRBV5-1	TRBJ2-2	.	TGCGCCAGCAGCTCTTCCACCGGGGAGCTGTTTTTT	CASSSSTGELFF
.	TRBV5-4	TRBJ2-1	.	TGTGCCAGCAGCTTTAATAGCGGCTCCTACAATGAGCAGTTCTTC	CASSFNSGSYNEQFF
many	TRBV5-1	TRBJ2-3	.	TGCGCCAGCAGCCCGCAGCCGCCCCGGGGCACAGATACGCAGTATTTT	CASSPQPPRGTDTQYF
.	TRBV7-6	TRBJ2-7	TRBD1	TGTGCCAGCAGCTTCGGGACAGGGGAGGGCGAGCAGTACTTC	CASSFGTGEGEQYF
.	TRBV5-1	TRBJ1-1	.	TGCGCCAGCAGCTTGCGACACTCTAACACTGAAGCTTTCTTT	CASSLRHSNTEAFF
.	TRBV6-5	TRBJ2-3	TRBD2	TGTGCCAGCAGTTGGACTAGCGGGAGGACAGATACGCAGTATTTT	CASSWTSGRTDTQYF
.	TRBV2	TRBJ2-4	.	TGTGCCAGCAGTGAACAAGCCAAAAACATTCAGTACTTC	CASSEQAKNIQYF
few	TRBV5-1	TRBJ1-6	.	TGCGCCAGCAGCTCTTACAGATTCTCAAATTCACCCCTCCACTTT	CASSSYRFSNSPLHF
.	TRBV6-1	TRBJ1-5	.	TGTGCCAGCAGTCGAGACAGTCCCCAGCCCCAGCATTTT	CASSRDSPQPQHF
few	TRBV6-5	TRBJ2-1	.	TGTGCCAGCAGTTATGGGACACCCTCCTACAATGAGCAGTTCTTC	CASSYGTPSYNEQFF
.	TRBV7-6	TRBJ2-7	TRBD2	TGTGCCAGCAGCTTATTAAGGGGCGGGAGGCCGCAAAACTACGAGCAGTACTTC	CASSLLRGGRPQNYEQYF
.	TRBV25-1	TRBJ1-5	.	TGTGCCAGCAGTGAATCGAGCGGGTACAATCAGCCCCAGCATTTT	CASSESSGYNQPQHF
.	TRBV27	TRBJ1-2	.	TGTGCCAGCAGTACTACGATCCAAACGGGCTACACCTTC	CASSTTIQTGYTF
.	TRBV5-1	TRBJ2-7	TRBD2	TGCGCCAGCAGCCAAGCGGGAGTATGGAACGAGCAGTACTTC	CASSQAGVWNEQYF
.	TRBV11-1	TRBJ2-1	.	TGTGCCAGCAGCCCCTCAGGGGCGTTGTCCTACAATGAGCAGTTCTTC	CASSPSGALSYNEQFF
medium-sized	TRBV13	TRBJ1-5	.	TGTGCCAGCAGCCTCTCAGAGGGACAGCCCCAGCATTTT	CASSLSEGQPQHF
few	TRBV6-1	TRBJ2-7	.	TGTGCCAGCCTAACGCGACAAAACGAGCAGTACTTC	CASLTRQNEQYF
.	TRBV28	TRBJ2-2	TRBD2	TGTGCCAGCAGTTTATGGGGGTCTACACTAGCGGCCACCAACACCGGGGAGCTGTTTTTT	CASSLWGSTLAATNTGELFF
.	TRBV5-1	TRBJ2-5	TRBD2	TGCGCCAGCAGCGATCTAGCGGGGGTAGGTGAGACCCAGTACTTC	CASSDLAGVGETQYF
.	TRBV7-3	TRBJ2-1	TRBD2	TGTGCCAGCAGCTTGAAGTGGGGGGGGAACAATGAGCAGTTCTTC	CASSLKWGGNNEQFF